Listed below are T cell receptor beta chains from one sample, sequenced in a study of T cell repertoires in cytomegalovirus infection. These receptors' antigens are unknown. TCRdb itself ran the reads through MiXCR, one entry per CDR3 protein. The repertoire has about 890,000 distinct CDR3 sequences, about a third of them found once; the top ten carry roughly 13%. The sequencing used cultured CD8+ T cells from PBMCs, collected from culture after CMV antigen stimulation. Receptors originate from a human donor in good health (CMV status not recorded). Some clones in this sample may be carry-over from other donors' samples. The CDR3 runs from the conserved cysteine through the conserved F or W. A D gene is named only where the DNA matches it firmly. Clone size is shown for a subset of rows, as once, few, many or a class of expanded clone.

TRBJ2-4 | 15 | NA | TRBV12-3/TRBV12-4 | NA | CASAAGARAKNIQYF | TGTGCCAGCGCAGCAGGGGCTAGAGCCAAAAACATTCAGTACTTC
TRBJ2-7 | 14 | few | TRBV6-6 | NA | CASSYLGHEREQYF | TGTGCCAGCAGTTACCTTGGACATGAGCGCGAGCAGTACTTC
TRBJ1-1 | 14 | NA | TRBV4-1 | NA | CAARGVGENTEAFF | TGCGCAGCCCGGGGGGTAGGAGAGAACACTGAAGCTTTCTTT
TRBJ2-4 | 13 | NA | TRBV12-3/TRBV12-4 | NA | CASTHTGASLRYF | TGTGCCAGCACCCACACTGGGGCCTCCCTCAGGTACTTC
TRBJ2-1 | 16 | NA | TRBV20-1 | TRBD2 | CSARDRALAGGYEQFF | TGCAGTGCTAGAGATCGGGCGCTAGCGGGGGGCTATGAGCAGTTCTTC
TRBJ2-2 | 15 | NA | TRBV7-4 | TRBD1 | CASRPDRVNTGELFF | TGTGCCAGCAGACCCGACAGGGTGAACACCGGGGAGCTGTTTTTT
TRBJ2-7 | 11 | few | TRBV7-9 | NA | CASSIGNEQYF | TGTGCCAGCAGCATAGGTAACGAGCAGTACTTC
TRBJ2-1 | 13 | few | TRBV27 | NA | CASLGSGRNEQFF | TGTGCCAGCCTCGGGTCCGGTCGGAATGAGCAGTTCTTC
TRBJ1-4 | 14 | many | TRBV7-6 | NA | CASSLGPGGEKLFF | TGTGCCAGCAGCTTAGGGCCCGGGGGTGAAAAACTGTTTTTT
TRBJ2-2 | 18 | NA | TRBV4-3 | NA | CASSQGPGGLANTGELFF | TGCGCCAGCAGCCAAGGCCCTGGAGGGCTCGCGAACACCGGGGAGCTGTTTTTT
TRBJ1-2 | 14 | NA | TRBV28 | NA | CASSFLQGIYGYTF | TGTGCCAGCAGTTTCCTGCAGGGGATCTATGGCTACACCTTC
TRBJ2-3 | 19 | NA | TRBV4-1 | TRBD1 | CASSYLSRDRGMGTDTQYF | TGCGCCAGCAGTTACCTAAGCCGGGACAGGGGTATGGGAACAGATACGCAGTATTTT
TRBJ1-2 | 15 | NA | TRBV7-9 | NA | CASSLALAVLYGYTF | TGTGCCAGCAGCTTAGCGTTGGCAGTCCTTTATGGCTACACCTTC
TRBJ2-2 | 11 | NA | TRBV28 | NA | CTSSTPGELFF | TGTACCAGCAGTACCCCCGGGGAGCTGTTTTTT
TRBJ2-5 | 15 | NA | TRBV4-3 | NA | CASSQAGTDQETQYF | TGCGCCAGCAGCCAAGCGGGAACAGACCAAGAGACCCAGTACTTC
TRBJ1-5 | 15 | many | TRBV7-2 | TRBD1 | CASSTGQGANQPQHF | TGTGCCAGCAGCACGGGGCAGGGGGCAAATCAGCCCCAGCATTTT
TRBJ2-2 | 18 | NA | TRBV27 | TRBD2 | CASSPPPGGVWYTEELFF | TGTGCCAGCAGTCCCCCCCCCGGGGGGGTCTGGTACACCGAGGAGCTGTTTTTT
TRBJ2-1 | 16 | few | TRBV4-1 | NA | CASSQDSISSYNEQFF | TGCGCCAGCAGCCAGGACAGCATTAGCTCCTACAATGAGCAGTTCTTC
TRBJ1-1 | 17 | few | TRBV10-3 | TRBD1 | CAISESTGGVTNTEAFF | TGTGCCATCAGTGAGTCGACAGGGGGGGTGACGAACACTGAAGCTTTCTTT
TRBJ2-1 | 16 | NA | TRBV15 | TRBD1 | CATSRDDRGPLWEQFF | TGTGCCACCAGCAGAGATGACAGGGGGCCCTTGTGGGAGCAGTTCTTC
TRBJ1-1 | 18 | NA | TRBV7-7 | TRBD1 | CASSQDREHPALNTEAFF | TGTGCTAGCAGCCAAGACAGGGAGCACCCCGCTCTGAACACTGAAGCTTTCTTT
TRBJ1-5 | 14 | few | TRBV4-1 | NA | CASSQAVWDQPQHF | TGCGCCAGCAGCCAAGCCGTTTGGGATCAGCCCCAGCATTTT
TRBJ2-2 | 16 | few | TRBV5-6 | TRBD1 | CASSLGQGALSGELFF | TGTGCCAGCAGCCTCGGACAGGGGGCTCTTTCCGGGGAGCTGTTTTTT